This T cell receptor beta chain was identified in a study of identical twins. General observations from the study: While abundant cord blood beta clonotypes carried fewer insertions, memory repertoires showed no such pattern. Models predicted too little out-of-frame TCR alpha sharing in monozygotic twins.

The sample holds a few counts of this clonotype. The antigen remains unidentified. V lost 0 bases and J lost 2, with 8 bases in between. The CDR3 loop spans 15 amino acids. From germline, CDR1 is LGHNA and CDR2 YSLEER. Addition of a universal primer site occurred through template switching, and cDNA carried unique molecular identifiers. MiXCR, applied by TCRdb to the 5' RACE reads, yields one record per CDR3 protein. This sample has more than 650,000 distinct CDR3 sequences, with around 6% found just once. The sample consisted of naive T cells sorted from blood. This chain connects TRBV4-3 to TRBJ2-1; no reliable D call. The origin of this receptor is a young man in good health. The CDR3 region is CASSQDKGTYNEQFF. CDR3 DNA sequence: TGCGCCAGCAGCCAAGATAAGGGTACCTACAATGAGCAGTTCTTC.